This section outlines one T cell receptor (beta chain) sequence together with its context. This record belongs to a study of T cells after yellow fever vaccination. The CDR3 contains 16 residues. J gave up 5 bases and V 0 bases, and 9 bases lay outside the gene matches. Germline values: CDR1 MGHRA, CDR2 YSYEKL. Whole-study findings and limits: A faster peak, day 5 versus 15, was reached by the weaker secondary response. A large majority of primary-vaccination clones showed up again after the booster (about 96% CD4, roughly 91% CD8). The presence of abundant clonotypes contaminating from the bulk population was possible in FACS-sorted repertoires.

5'RACE template switching added a universal primer site and UMIs to TCR cDNA. TCRdb itself ran the 5' RACE reads through MiXCR, one entry per CDR3 protein. The sample holds approximately 85,000 distinct CDR3 sequences, 10% to 15% seen once. This sequence was found in a man aged 18 to 35 who received the YFV17D yellow fever vaccine. The material was CD8+ T cells not binding an NS4B(214-222) dextramer, sorted from PBMCs, obtained 20 to 25 days after the first yellow fever vaccination. The V and J genes are TRBV4-1 and TRBJ2-7; 8 nucleotides line up with TRBD1. As DNA, the CDR3 is TGCGCCAGCAGCCAAGAGCCGGGACAGGCTTTCCACGAGCAGTACTTC. It encodes CASSQEPGQAFHEQYF.